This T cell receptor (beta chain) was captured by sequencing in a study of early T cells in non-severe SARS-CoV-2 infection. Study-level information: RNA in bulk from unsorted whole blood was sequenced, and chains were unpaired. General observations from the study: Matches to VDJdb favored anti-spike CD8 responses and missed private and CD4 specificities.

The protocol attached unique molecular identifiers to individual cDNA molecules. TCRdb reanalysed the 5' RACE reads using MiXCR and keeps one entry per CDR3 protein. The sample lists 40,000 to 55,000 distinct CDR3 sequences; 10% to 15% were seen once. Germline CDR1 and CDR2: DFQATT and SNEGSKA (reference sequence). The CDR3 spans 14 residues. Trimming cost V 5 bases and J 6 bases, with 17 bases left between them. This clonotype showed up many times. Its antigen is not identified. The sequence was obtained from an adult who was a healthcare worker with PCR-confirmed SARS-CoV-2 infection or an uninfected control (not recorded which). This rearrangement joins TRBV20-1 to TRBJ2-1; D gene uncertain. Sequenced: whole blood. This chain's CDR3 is CSAQWSTSRNEQFF. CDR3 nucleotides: TGCAGTGCTCAGTGGAGCACCAGCCGCAATGAGCAGTTCTTC.